The clone carrying this TCR beta chain was observed many times. Its specificity is unknown. The sample comes from a study of neurological immune-mediated disorders. Where libraries were unsorted, they were derived from 2 million PBMCs stored at -80 degrees C. Study-wide results and limits: The phylogenetic placement of 18 of 34 multiple sclerosis patients' repertoires in one related-CDR3 cluster constitutes a possible signature.

V was clipped by 7 bases and J by 4 bases; unmatched bases: 10. Germline V gene lookup returns CDR1 MNHEY and CDR2 SVGAGI. The CDR3 is 15 residues long. Synthesis of cDNA was accomplished via 5'RACE employing 10-nucleotide random UMIs. TCRdb reprocessed the 5' RACE reads via MiXCR and lists one record per CDR3 protein. The repertoire has approximately 37,000 distinct CDR3 sequences, 3% to 4.5% of them found once; the top ten carry roughly 2.2%. The sequenced material came from PBMCs. The TCR sequence derives from a man aged 30-40 years with multiple sclerosis. This chain links TRBV6-5 with TRBJ1-1, with TRBD1 identical over 9 bases. CDR3 nucleotide sequence: TGTGCCAGCACAAAGGGACAGGGCTTTTTCACTGAAGCTTTCTTT. It yields the protein CASTKGQGFFTEAFF.